These 15 T cell receptor beta chains were all obtained from the same sample, sequenced in a study of T cells after yellow fever vaccination. TCRdb reanalysed the 5' RACE reads using MiXCR and keeps one entry per CDR3 protein. This table has about 230,000 distinct CDR3 sequences, 6.7% appearing once. The source material was CD4+ T cells sorted from PBMCs, sampled on the day of the yellow fever booster vaccination. These receptors were obtained from a man younger than 40 who received the YFV17D yellow fever vaccine.

There are a few counts of this clonotype. The chain employs TRBV15 and TRBJ2-2; 11 nucleotides align to TRBD2. The CDR3 is 17 residues long. The V gene end was trimmed by 0 bases and the J gene end by 0 bases; junction bases not matched to a gene: 0. CDR1 and CDR2 from the germline V gene are LNHNV and YYDKDF (reference sequence). This CDR3 reads CATSRETSGTNTGELFF. The CDR3 DNA sequence: TGTGCCACCAGCAGAGAGACTAGCGGGACGAACACCGGGGAGCTGTTTTTT.

This chain links TRBV10-3 with TRBJ2-1; the match to TRBD2 covers 13 bases. Germline-derived CDR1 and CDR2 are ENHRY and SYGVKD. The length of the CDR3 is 15 residues. With 7 bases clipped from V and 5 bases from J, the junction kept 5 bases outside the gene matches. The CDR3 spells CAITSGLAGDNEQFF. Written as DNA, the CDR3 is TGTGCCATCACCTCCGGACTAGCGGGGGACAATGAGCAGTTCTTC.

Here the CDR3 reads CASSERTGTDGYTF. The CDR3 nucleotides read TGTGCCAGCAGTGAACGGACAGGAACCGATGGCTACACCTTC. The rearrangement joins TRBV6-1 to TRBJ1-2; 7 positions agree with TRBD1. V dropped 2 bases and J dropped 6; count of bases not matched to a gene: 6. The CDR3 contains 14 residues. Per germline, CDR1 MNHNS and CDR2 SASEGT.

This clonotype turned up a few times. The chain couples TRBV7-2 to TRBJ2-1, with TRBD2 matching 8 bases. Germline-derived CDR1 and CDR2 are SGHTA and FQGNSA. J was trimmed by 3 bases and V by 3 bases; bases with no gene match: 7. The CDR3 loop spans 16 amino acids. CDR3 sequence: CASSFTTSGVYNEQFF. CDR3 nucleotides: TGTGCCAGCAGCTTCACTACTAGCGGCGTCTACAATGAGCAGTTCTTC. Using reference TRBV7-2 and TRBJ2-1 for the parts outside the CDR3, the full variable domain is GAGVSQSPSNKVTEKGKDVELRCDPISGHTALYWYRQSLGQGLEFLIYFQGNSAPDKSGLPSDRFSAERTGGSVSTLTIQRTQQEDSAVYLCASSFTTSGVYNEQFFGPGTRLTVL.

The V gene is TRBV25-1, the J gene TRBJ1-1; 9 bases are shared with TRBD1. Trimming took 4 bases from V and 6 from J; bases not matched to a gene: 3. Germline values: CDR1 MGHDK, CDR2 SYGVNS. The CDR3 is 13 residues long. The CDR3 is CASSARTGAEAFF. CDR3 coding DNA: TGTGCCAGCAGTGCTCGGACAGGGGCTGAAGCTTTCTTT.

This clonotype was recorded at least ten times. This chain uses TRBV6-2 or TRBV6-3 with TRBJ2-2, with TRBD2 matching over 14 bases. The V gene end was trimmed by 7 bases and the J gene end by 7 bases; junction bases not matched to a gene: 8. The CDR3 loop spans 16 amino acids. Germline V gene data show CDR1 as MNHEY and CDR2 as SVGEGT. CDR3 nucleotide sequence: TGTGCCAGCACCCAGGGACTAGCGGGAGTCGTCGGGGAGCTGTTTTTT. This translates into CASTQGLAGVVGELFF.

This chain uses TRBV6-5 with TRBJ2-2; D unresolved. The V gene's germline CDR1 is MNHEY and CDR2 SVGAGI. V lost 0 bases, J lost 1 base, and 3 bases lay in between. The CDR3 has 14 residues. For the CDR3, the DNA is TGTGCCAGCAGTTACTCCCAGAACACCGGGGAGCTGTTTTTT. Translation: CASSYSQNTGELFF.

The V and J genes are TRBV5-1 and TRBJ2-1; 13 bases are shared with TRBD2. CDR3 length equals 16 residues. J lost 8 bases, V lost 3 bases, and 8 bases had no gene match. The germline CDR1 and CDR2 sequences are SGHRS and YFSETQ. The CDR3 coding sequence is TGCGCCAGCAGCTCTGGCGGGACTAGCGGGATCTATGAGCAGTTCTTC. Protein sequence: CASSSGGTSGIYEQFF.

CDR3 coding DNA: TGTGCCAGCAGCTCCATGGGAACCGGGCCCAGCCAAGACTACGAGCAGTACTTC. This translates into CASSSMGTGPSQDYEQYF. This chain joins TRBV7-9 and TRBJ2-7; no clear D. The CDR3 length is 18 residues. The V gene's germline CDR1 is SEHNR and CDR2 FQNEAQ (reference sequence). Trimming stripped 4 bases from V and 3 bases from J, with 25 bases between.

V usage is TRBV7-1 and J usage is TRBJ2-2, with TRBD2 matching 14 bases. TRBV7-1 is annotated as an ORF whose role is uncertain. The J segment lost 2 bases and the V segment lost 3 bases, leaving 17 bases of the junction unmatched. The CDR3 length is 22 residues. In nucleotides, the CDR3 is TGTGCCAGCAGCTCCCGGACGGGATCGGGACTAGCGGGAGCCGACAACACCGGGGAGCTGTTTTTT. As protein: CASSSRTGSGLAGADNTGELFF.

This clonotype was seen many times. The genes are TRBV6-2 or TRBV6-3 and TRBJ2-7; D is ambiguous. The germline V gene has CDR1 MNHEY and CDR2 SVGEGT. V lost 6 bases, J lost 2 bases, and 8 bases lay in between. CDR3 length: 12 residues. This CDR3 is CASRTETYEQYF. CDR3 nucleotides: TGTGCCAGCAGGACGGAAACCTACGAGCAGTACTTC.

This clonotype was observed many times. V usage is TRBV3-1 and J usage is TRBJ1-1; the D gene is possibly TRBD1 (6 bases). The germline gives CDR1 LGHDT, CDR2 YNNKEL (reference sequence). Trimming removed 5 bases at V and 3 bases at J, with 13 bases between. The CDR3 length is 14 residues. The CDR3 DNA is TGTGCCAGCAGCGGAACGGGGGCCGACACTGAAGCTTTCTTT. Translating it yields CASSGTGADTEAFF.

The table lists this clonotype with many counts. The chain couples TRBV20-1 to TRBJ2-1, with a possible D match to TRBD2 (5 bases). The CDR3 is 15 residues long. The V gene lost 0 bases and the J gene lost 9 bases, with 18 bases spanning the gap. The V gene's germline CDR1 is DFQATT and CDR2 SNEGSKA (reference sequence). This CDR3 is CSARDVTKLEIEQFF. As DNA, the CDR3 is TGCAGTGCTAGAGACGTAACGAAACTAGAGATTGAGCAGTTCTTC.

Only one count was recorded for this clonotype. This clone may be a read error of a much larger clone one base away. The missing conserved phenylalanine or tryptophan at the end of this CDR3 makes a read error likely. The chain is built from TRBV29-1 and TRBJ2-5; 9 nucleotides agree with TRBD2. Per germline, CDR1 SQVTM and CDR2 ANQGSEA. This CDR3 region has 13 residues. The V segment lost 4 bases and the J segment 5 bases; nucleotides outside the gene matches: 5. Here the CDR3 reads CSVAQGLAETQYL. In DNA, the CDR3 is TGCAGCGTTGCTCAGGGACTAGCTGAGACCCAGTACCTC.

This clonotype was observed many times. V gene TRBV7-2 combines with J gene TRBJ2-3; 9 nucleotides match TRBD2. Trimming at V came to 5 bases and at J to 4 bases, leaving 4 bases not matched to a gene. CDR3 length equals 14 residues. Germline values: CDR1 SGHTA, CDR2 FQGNSA. DNA of the CDR3: TGTGCCAGCAGCGCGGGAGGGCCACCAGATACGCAGTATTTT. Amino acid sequence: CASSAGGPPDTQYF.